Shown below are 10 T cell receptor beta chains from a single sample sequenced in a study of blood T cell repertoires in COVID-19. Clones were sequenced by immunoSEQ multiplex PCR, and TCRdb holds only the in-frame ones, with some missing. The sample includes 250,000 to 300,000 clones, around 79% of them seen just once. Sequenced material: peripheral blood. These receptors all come from a woman older than 75 with acute or convalescent COVID-19.

The chain links TRBV3-1 (or the pseudogene TRBV3-2) to TRBJ2-3, with 11 bases aligning to TRBD2. V shed 4 bases, J shed 0 bases, and the junction held 0 bases outside the gene matches. There are 15 residues in the CDR3. Germline CDR1 LGHDT, CDR2 YNNKEL (reference sequence). CDR3 sequence (DNA): TGTGCCAGCAGCCTAGCGGGGGGGAGCACAGATACGCAGTATTTT. Translating gives CASSLAGGSTDTQYF.

The chain has TRBV6-6 and TRBJ2-3; a weak D match, TRBD2 (6 bases). Germline assignment: CDR1 MNHNY and CDR2 SVGAGI (reference sequence). Trimming cost V 6 bases and J 0 bases, with 7 bases left between them. The CDR3 covers 13 residues. The CDR3 spells CASRAGSTDTQYF. CDR3 sequence (DNA): TGTGCCAGCAGGGCGGGAAGCACAGATACGCAGTATTTT.

The chain is built from TRBV7-2 and TRBJ2-7; D call uncertain. The germline V gene encodes CDR1 SGHTA and CDR2 FQGNSA. The CDR3 extends over 12 amino acids. V was pared by 5 bases and J by 0 bases, with 5 bases between. DNA of the CDR3: TGTGCCAGCAGCCACAGCTCCTACGAGCAGTACTTC. Translation gives CASSHSSYEQYF.

The chain recombines TRBV25-1 with TRBJ2-1; the D gene is possibly TRBD1 (7 bases). The CDR3 is made up of 17 amino acids. CDR1 is MGHDK, CDR2 SYGVNS, per germline. V gave up 5 bases and J gave up 0 bases, with 17 bases separating them. The CDR3 DNA is TGTGCCAGCAGTCCGAAATTGCAGGGGGGCTCCTACAATGAGCAGTTCTTC. Its protein is CASSPKLQGGSYNEQFF. Filled out from reference TRBV25-1 and TRBJ2-1, the complete variable domain reads EADIYQTPRYLVIGTGKKITLECSQTMGHDKMYWYQQDPGMELHLIHYSYGVNSTEKGDLSSESTVSRIRTEHFPLTLESARPSHTSQYLCASSPKLQGGSYNEQFFGPGTRLTVL.

Note on this clone: Other DNA sequences within the sample encode an identical CDR3. This chain uses TRBV7-2 with TRBJ2-7, with D perhaps matching TRBD1 (5 bases). CDR1 SGHTA and CDR2 FQGNSA come from the germline V gene. V was shortened by 5 bases and J by 1 base, with 9 bases between the two germline ends. The CDR3 spans 13 residues. The CDR3: CASSPRTSYEQYF. The CDR3 coding sequence is TGTGCCAGCAGCCCCCGGACATCCTACGAGCAGTACTTC.

CDR3 DNA: TGTGCCAGCAGCTCCACGGACAGGGGGCCTCTTAATCGTGGCTACACCTTC. It encodes CASSSTDRGPLNRGYTF. V usage is TRBV7-9 and J usage is TRBJ1-2, with 11 positions matching TRBD1. Germline lookup yields CDR1 SEHNR and CDR2 FQNEAQ (reference sequence). After removal of 4 bases from V and 7 bases from J, the junction contained 14 bases not matched to a gene. The CDR3 is 17 amino acids.

This chain links TRBV3-1 (or the pseudogene TRBV3-2) with TRBJ2-2; 7 positions match TRBD2. CDR3 length equals 15 residues. The J segment lost 2 bases and the V segment lost 6 bases, leaving 6 bases of the junction unmatched. Germline CDR1 LGHDT, CDR2 YNNKEL (reference sequence). CDR3: CASRYLAVNTGELFF. The CDR3 nucleotides are TGTGCCAGCAGGTATCTAGCGGTAAACACCGGGGAGCTGTTTTTT.

Only a few counts were recorded for this clone. This sequence joins TRBV6-6 and TRBJ1-1; D is unclear. The V and J ends lost 0 bases and 0 bases respectively, with 5 bases between them. Germline CDR1 is MNHNY and CDR2 is SVGAGI (reference sequence). CDR3 length equals 14 residues. The CDR3 coding sequence is TGTGCCAGCAGTTACTCGGGCGTGAACACTGAAGCTTTCTTT. Amino acids: CASSYSGVNTEAFF.

This clone was seen a handful of times. The chain carries TRBV3-1 (or the pseudogene TRBV3-2) and TRBJ1-2; 7 positions match TRBD1. CDR3 length equals 18 residues. The J segment lost 0 bases and the V segment lost 7 bases, leaving 17 bases of the junction unmatched. Per the germline V gene, CDR1 is LGHDT and CDR2 is YNNKEL (reference sequence). The CDR3 DNA is TGTGCCAGCACACCATCGTTCCGGGACAGACAGACTAACTATGGCTACACCTTC. This translates into CASTPSFRDRQTNYGYTF.

The chain uses TRBV7-3 and TRBJ2-7; 8 positions match TRBD1. The CDR3 has 15 amino acids. Germline CDR1 reads SGHTA; CDR2 reads FQGTGA. Trimming cost V 4 bases and J 4 bases; bases outside gene matches: 9. CDR3 sequence: CASSYSGTGNYEQYF. The CDR3, as DNA: TGTGCCAGCAGCTACTCCGGGACAGGCAATTACGAGCAGTACTTC.